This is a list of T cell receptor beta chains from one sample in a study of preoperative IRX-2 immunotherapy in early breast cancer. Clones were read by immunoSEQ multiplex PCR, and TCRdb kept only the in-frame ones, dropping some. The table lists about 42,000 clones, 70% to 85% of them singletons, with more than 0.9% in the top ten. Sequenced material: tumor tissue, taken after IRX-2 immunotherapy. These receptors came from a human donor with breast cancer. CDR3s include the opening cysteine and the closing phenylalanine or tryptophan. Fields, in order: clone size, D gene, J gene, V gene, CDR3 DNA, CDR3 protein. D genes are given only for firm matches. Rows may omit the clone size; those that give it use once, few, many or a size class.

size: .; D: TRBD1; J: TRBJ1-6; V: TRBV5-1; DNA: TGCGCCAGCAGCGTAATAGACAGGGGACACCGTCATAATTCACCCCTCCACTTT; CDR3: CASSVIDRGHRHNSPLHF
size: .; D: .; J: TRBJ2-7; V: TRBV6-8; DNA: TGTGCCAGCAGTCCCATTGGTTACTACGAGCAGTACTTC; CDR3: CASSPIGYYEQYF
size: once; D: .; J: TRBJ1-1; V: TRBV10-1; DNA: TGCGCCAGCAAATTACGGGGGGACACTGAAGCTTTCTTT; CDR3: CASKLRGDTEAFF
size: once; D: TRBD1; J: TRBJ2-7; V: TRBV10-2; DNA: TGCGCCAGCAACGCTCAAGGACAGGGCGAGCAGTACTTC; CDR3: CASNAQGQGEQYF
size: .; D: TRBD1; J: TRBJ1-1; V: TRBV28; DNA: TGTGCCAGCAGTCCGGACAGGGTGAACACTGAAGCTTTCTTT; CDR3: CASSPDRVNTEAFF
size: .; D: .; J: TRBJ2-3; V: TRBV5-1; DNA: TGCGCCAGCAGCTGGGGTGGGACAACTACAGATACGCAGTATTTT; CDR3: CASSWGGTTTDTQYF
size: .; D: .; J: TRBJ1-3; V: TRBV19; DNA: TGTGCCAGTGGAGTGGGGGCGGGTGGAAACACCATATATTTT; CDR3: CASGVGAGGNTIYF
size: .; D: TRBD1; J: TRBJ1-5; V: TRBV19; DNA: TGTGCCAGTATTCGACAGGGCTCTCGCGGGGGCAATCAGCCCCAGCATTTT; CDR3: CASIRQGSRGGNQPQHF
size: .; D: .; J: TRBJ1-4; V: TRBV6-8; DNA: TGTGCCAGCAGTTACTCCCGGGACGATAATGAAAAACTGTTTTTT; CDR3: CASSYSRDDNEKLFF
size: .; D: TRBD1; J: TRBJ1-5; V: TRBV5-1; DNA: TGCGCCAGCAGCTCACAGGGGGATAGCAATCAGCCCCAGCATTTT; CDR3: CASSSQGDSNQPQHF
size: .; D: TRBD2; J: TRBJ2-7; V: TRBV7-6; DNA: TGTGCCAGCAGCCCGGGGGGGTACCGTGACGAGCAGTACTTC; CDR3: CASSPGGYRDEQYF
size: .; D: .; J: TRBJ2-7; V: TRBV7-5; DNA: TGTGCCAGCAGCCTATATTTGGGTTGGTCCTACGAGCAGTACTTC; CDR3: CASSLYLGWSYEQYF
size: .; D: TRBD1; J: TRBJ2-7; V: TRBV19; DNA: TGTGCCAGTTCTCCGGGACAGGGACCATACGAGCAGTACTTC; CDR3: CASSPGQGPYEQYF
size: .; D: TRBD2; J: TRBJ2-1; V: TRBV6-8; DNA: TGTGCCAGCAGTTACTCGCCTCCGGGACTAGAGGGGAATGAGCAGTTCTTC; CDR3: CASSYSPPGLEGNEQFF
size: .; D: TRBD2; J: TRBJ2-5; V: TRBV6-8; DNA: TGTGCCAGCAGTCCGGGGGGGGAGACCCAGTACTTC; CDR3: CASSPGGETQYF
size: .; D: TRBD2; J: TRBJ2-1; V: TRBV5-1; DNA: TGCGCCACCAGTGGCAGTAGCGGGAGCTCCTACAATGAGCAGTTCTTC; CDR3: CATSGSSGSSYNEQFF
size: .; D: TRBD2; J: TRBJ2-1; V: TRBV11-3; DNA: TGTGCCAGCAGCTCTGGGACTAGCGGGGGGGCCGTCTATAATGAGCAGTTCTTC; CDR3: CASSSGTSGGAVYNEQFF
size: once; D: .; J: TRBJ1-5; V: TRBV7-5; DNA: TGTGCCAGCAGCCCAACAGGGTTCAATCAGCCCCAGCATTTT; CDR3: CASSPTGFNQPQHF
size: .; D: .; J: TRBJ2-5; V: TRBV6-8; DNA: TGTGCCAGCAGTGATCGCGGCCAAGAGACCCAGTACTTC; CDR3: CASSDRGQETQYF
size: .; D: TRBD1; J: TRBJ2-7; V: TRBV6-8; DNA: TGTGCCACCGGGGACAGGGGGGCGGACGACGAGCAGTACTTC; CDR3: CATGDRGADDEQYF
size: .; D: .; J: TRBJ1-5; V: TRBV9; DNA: TGTGCCAGCAGTTTAGGGGCAGGGTGGGGGGAAAATCAGCCCCAGCATTTT; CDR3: CASSLGAGWGENQPQHF
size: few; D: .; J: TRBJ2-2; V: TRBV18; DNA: TGTGCCAGCTCACCAAAGGGACACATCAACACCGGGGAGCTGTTTTTT; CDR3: CASSPKGHINTGELFF
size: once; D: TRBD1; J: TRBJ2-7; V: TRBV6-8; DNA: TGTGCCAGCAGTTACGGGCAGGGGGCAGCGTACGAGCAGTACTTC; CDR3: CASSYGQGAAYEQYF
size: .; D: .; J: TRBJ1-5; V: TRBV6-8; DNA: TGTGCCAGCAGTTCGACAGGTTCGACGCCCCAGCATTTT; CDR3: CASSSTGSTPQHF
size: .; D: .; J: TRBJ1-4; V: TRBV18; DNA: TGTGCCAGCTCACCACTAAGGGGCGTCGGTGAAAAACTGTTTTTT; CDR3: CASSPLRGVGEKLFF
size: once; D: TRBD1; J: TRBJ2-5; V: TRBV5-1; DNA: TGCGCCAGCAGCACCGGGACAGGTTATGGGGAGACCCAGTACTTC; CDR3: CASSTGTGYGETQYF
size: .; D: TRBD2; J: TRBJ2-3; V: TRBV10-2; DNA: TGCGCGACGGGACTAGCTAACACAGATACGCAGTATTTT; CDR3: CATGLANTDTQYF
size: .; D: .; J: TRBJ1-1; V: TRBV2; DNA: TGTGCCAGCAGACGGACAGAAAACACTGAAGCTTTCTTT; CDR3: CASRRTENTEAFF
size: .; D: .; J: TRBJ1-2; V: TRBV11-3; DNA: TGTGCCAGCAGCAGGACCTTCGACGTGATCTATGGCTACACCTTC; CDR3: CASSRTFDVIYGYTF
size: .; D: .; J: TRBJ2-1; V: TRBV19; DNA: TGTGCCAGTAGTAAAGACGAAACAGGGTGGTTCGTCAATGAGCAGTTCTTC; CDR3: CASSKDETGWFVNEQFF
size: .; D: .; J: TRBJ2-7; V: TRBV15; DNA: TGTGCCACCAGCAGATTCCGGGATTGGGGCGAGCAGTACTTC; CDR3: CATSRFRDWGEQYF
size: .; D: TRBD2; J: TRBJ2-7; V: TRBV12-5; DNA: TGTGCTAGTGGTCCCGATTCTAGCGGGAGCTACGAGCAGTACTTC; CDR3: CASGPDSSGSYEQYF
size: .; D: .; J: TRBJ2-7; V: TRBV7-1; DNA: TGTGCCAGCAGCTTGCGGAACAGGGAGACCGAGCAGTACTTC; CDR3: CASSLRNRETEQYF
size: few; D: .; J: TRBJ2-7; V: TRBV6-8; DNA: TGTGCCTGCAGTCGGGCCTTAAGCTCCTACGAGCAGTACTTC; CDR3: CACSRALSSYEQYF